The sequence of this T cell receptor (beta chain) was determined in a study of T cells in Graves' hyperthyroidism and ophthalmopathy (dated by TCRdb to about 2019). Background for the entire study: Peripheral blood samples were taken at the time of initial diagnosis, prior to any treatment. The roughly 94 discovery patients were randomly split 7:3 into training and test sets. Following sampling, methimazole starting at 30 mg daily was given to hyperthyroidism patients, and high-dose intravenous methylprednisolone was given to ophthalmopathy patients. Whether ophthalmopathy could be predicted prospectively was tested in an independent validation cohort made up of some 20 hyperthyroidism patients plus 17 patients who later progressed to ophthalmopathy. The study also compared thyroid tissue and blood T-cell repertoires from several Graves' hyperthyroidism patients. TCR V-J signatures able to tell the groups apart were searched for in a discovery cohort of about a hundred patients, of whom 43 had Graves' ophthalmopathy and 57 had stable Graves' hyperthyroidism. According to the paper, TCR Vbeta CDR3 sequencing was carried out on 120 to 150 peripheral blood samples, which came from fewer than 50 ophthalmopathy, under 80 hyperthyroidism and 17 progressor patients. Results and caveats for the whole study, not just this receptor: During validation, the model predicted progression to ophthalmopathy a median of roughly 7.1 months ahead of onset, with almost 71% sensitivity and roughly 72% specificity. Most expanded thyroid clonotypes (frequency above 0.001) were also found in blood, which suggests that blood repertoires may mirror thyroid immune responses. A 13 V-J signature model separated ophthalmopathy from stable hyperthyroidism, with roughly 88% sensitivity and around 84% specificity in cross-validation and 80%/75% in testing. No statistical method was used to set the sample size in advance, and investigators knew the group allocation.

V loses 5 bases, J loses 4 bases, and the germline ends lie 20 bases apart. CDR1 and CDR2 are drawn from the germline V gene (reference sequence): SGHAT, FQDESV. The CDR3 covers 16 residues, taking in both the cysteine and the phenylalanine. The entry retains the CDR3 DNA only, 48 bases that are in frame from base 1. The hyperthyroidism patients were between 18 and 65 years old and newly diagnosed, with a disease duration of less than 2 months. The study excluded patients with uncontrolled infections, other autoimmune diseases, pregnancy or lactation. Diagnoses were based on clinical symptoms, serum thyroxine and TRAb, thyroid ultrasound and orbital computed tomography. Blood from progressor patients was drawn when they were first diagnosed with hyperthyroidism, before any ophthalmopathy symptoms appeared. PBMCs were isolated from 7.5 to 10 ml of fresh peripheral blood by Ficoll-Paque density gradient centrifugation. Patients classed as progressors first received a Graves' hyperthyroidism diagnosis and then went on to develop ophthalmopathy during follow-up. Total RNA was extracted with Trizol reagent, and quality was checked on an Agilent 2100 Bioanalyzer.

This clonotype was observed many times. The antigen this receptor binds is unknown. No much larger clone is present one base from it, and per-base qualities are unavailable. The TCR beta CDR3 regions were amplified from the RNA transcripts. A first-round RT-PCR of the TCR CDR3 used the HTBI primer set with the Qiagen OneStep RT-PCR kit. A second multiplex PCR round built the libraries, followed by size selection and purification. Sequencing of the libraries was done on an Illumina HiSeq2000 using paired-end 100 bp reads. The authors' analysis ran thus. Raw data were processed with SOAPnuke, discarding reads with adapters, uncalled bases, mean Phred below 15, or no exact constant-primer or identifier match. COPE v1.2.5 was used to merge high-quality paired reads, and clonotypes were defined as unique nucleotide sequences. MiTCR v1.1 was used to align the clonotypes against IMGT TRBV, TRBD and TRBJ reference segments. The analysis was restricted to V-J combinations with a frequency above 0.0001, which together covered 98% to 99.2% of the repertoires. A TCS score was defined as the ratio between F50 (clonal expansion) and ExV (chaos), using BLOSUM62-based TCRdist between CDR3 peptides within each V-J. Welch's t-statistics and random forest reduced several hundred V-J features to fewer than 15, which were used in a naive Bayes classifier (R e1071). TCRdb itself trimmed the public reads at Q25 with fastp, ran MiXCR and retained productive beta chains. Every entry covers one CDR3 protein and lists the most common genes and DNA from its rows. TCRdb's processing, not the study's, gives the V and J calls here. The sample yields approximately 400,000 distinct CDR3 sequences; 15% to 18% were counted once. About a quarter of the sample is in the top ten clones.

The chain is made from TRBV11-1 and TRBJ1-2, with TRBD1 tentatively as D gene (6 bases match). The origin of this receptor is a woman younger than 30 with Graves' hyperthyroidism that later progressed to Graves' ophthalmopathy. Sequenced input: blood. The CDR3 protein: CASSRRTIRGGYGYTF. The sequenced DNA: TGTGCCAGCAGCCGACGCACCATCAGGGGAGGCTATGGCTACACCTTC. This CDR3, with the reference TRBV11-1 and TRBJ1-2 proteins standing in past its ends, gives the full variable domain EAEVAQSPRYKITEKSQAVAFWCDPISGHATLYWYRQILGQGPELLVQFQDESVVDDSQLPKDRFSAERLKGVDSTLKIQPAELGDSAMYLCASSRRTIRGGYGYTFGSGTRLTVV.